One and the same sample provided the 5 T cell receptor beta chains below, sequenced in a study of T cell changes during pregnancy in multiple sclerosis. Sequencing was performed with immunoSEQ multiplex PCR; in TCRdb, only in-frame clones are kept and a portion is missing. The table has approximately 54,000 clones, about 91% seen once. The input for sequencing was peripheral blood, taken after pregnancy. The receptors originated from a female donor in good health, enrolled as a control in a pregnancy study.

V is TRBV27 and J is TRBJ2-5; 11 positions match TRBD1. Germline lookup yields CDR1 MNHEY and CDR2 SMNVEV (reference sequence). V lost 4 bases to trimming and J lost 5 bases; unmatched junction nucleotides: 3. The CDR3 consists of 14 residues. The CDR3 DNA is TGTGCCAGCAGTTGGACAGGGGGCTTGGAGACCCAGTACTTC. It encodes CASSWTGGLETQYF.

The table lists this clone with a count of one. V is TRBV5-4 and J is TRBJ2-3; D might be TRBD2 (6 bases). The germline V gene encodes CDR1 SGHNT and CDR2 YYREEE (reference sequence). This CDR3 spans 14 amino acids. V lost 9 bases, J lost 5 bases, and 19 bases lay in between. CDR3 nucleotide sequence: TGTGCCACTACCTTGGGGGGAGTTGGAGATACGCAGTATTTT. This codes for CATTLGGVGDTQYF. Supplemented by reference TRBV5-4 and TRBJ2-3, the full variable domain reads ETGVTQSPTHLIKTRGQQVTLRCSSQSGHNTVSWYQQALGQGPQFIFQYYREEENGRGNFPPRFSGLQFPNYSSELNVNALELDDSALYLCATTLGGVGDTQYFGPGTRLTVL.

This chain connects TRBV7-8 to TRBJ2-3; 9 nucleotides line up with TRBD2. V shed 5 bases, J shed 5 bases, and the junction held 11 bases outside the gene matches. Germline V gene lookup returns CDR1 SGHVS and CDR2 FQNEAQ. This CDR3 is built from 16 residues. CDR3 sequence: CASSAGTSMLRDTQYF. The CDR3 DNA reads as TGTGCCAGCAGCGCTGGGACTAGCATGTTGAGAGATACGCAGTATTTT.

The chain joins TRBV5-1 to TRBJ2-3; unclear D gene. Germline CDR1 and CDR2: SGHRS and YFSETQ. V was cut by 0 bases and J by 1 base, with 15 bases left in between. This CDR3 spans 17 amino acids. CDR3 residues: CASSLVIATTGTDTQYF. The CDR3 DNA sequence: TGCGCCAGCAGCTTGGTAATAGCTACTACTGGCACAGATACGCAGTATTTT. The whole variable domain, remainder taken from reference TRBV5-1 and TRBJ2-3, is KAGVTQTPRYLIKTRGQQVTLSCSPISGHRSVSWYQQTPGQGLQFLFEYFSETQRNKGNFPGRFSGRQFSNSRSEMNVSTLELGDSALYLCASSLVIATTGTDTQYFGPGTRLTVL.

The chain is built from TRBV10-3 and TRBJ2-1, with D perhaps matching TRBD2 (6 bases). The CDR3 consists of 13 residues. CDR1 ENHRY and CDR2 SYGVKD come from the germline V gene. Trimming stripped 7 bases from V and 4 bases from J, with 11 bases between. The CDR3 loop reads CAITAGNYNEQFF. CDR3 coding DNA: TGTGCCATCACAGCGGGCAATTACAATGAGCAGTTCTTC.